This passage covers 13 T cell receptor beta chains from one sample sequenced in a study of T cells in Graves' hyperthyroidism and ophthalmopathy. RNA transcripts provided the source from which TCR beta CDR3 regions were amplified. Carried out on the TCR CDR3, a first-round RT-PCR used the HTBI primer set. TCRdb analysed the multiplex PCR reads with MiXCR anew, one entry per CDR3 protein. Altogether approximately 360,000 distinct CDR3 sequences are present, around 16% being singletons, with the ten largest covering 25% to 35%. What was sequenced was blood. The receptors here all came from a young woman with Graves' hyperthyroidism that later progressed to Graves' ophthalmopathy.

The V gene is TRBV20-1, the J gene TRBJ2-5; 11 nucleotides line up with TRBD2. J gave up 4 bases and V 0 bases, and 7 bases lay outside the gene matches. CDR1 is DFQATT and CDR2 is SNEGSKA in the germline V gene (reference sequence). This CDR3 has 16 amino acids. The CDR3 spells CSARDFLAGGPETQYF. The CDR3 coding sequence is TGCAGTGCTAGAGACTTCTTAGCGGGAGGGCCAGAGACCCAGTACTTC.

This sequence joins TRBV7-6 and TRBJ2-1; 11 bases are a match to TRBD2. This CDR3 has 15 residues. CDR1 SGHVS and CDR2 FNYEAQ come from the germline V gene. V gave up 5 bases and J gave up 6 bases; unmatched junction bases: 6. CDR3 residues: CASSQTSGALNEQFF. The DNA for the CDR3 is TGTGCCAGCAGCCAGACTAGCGGGGCCCTCAATGAGCAGTTCTTC.

The J gene is TRBJ2-2, the V gene TRBV29-1, with TRBD1 as a possible D gene (7 bases). CDR3 length: 16 amino acids. CDR1 and CDR2 from the germline V gene are SQVTM and ANQGSEA. With 3 bases removed from V and 2 bases from J, the gap between germline ends came to 16 bases. CDR3 amino acids: CSVEFGRGENTGELFF. CDR3 sequence (DNA): TGCAGCGTTGAGTTCGGCAGGGGGGAAAACACCGGGGAGCTGTTTTTT.

This clonotype was counted between two and nine times. The CDR3 DNA is TGTGCCAGCAGTTTGGGGGGATGGAATCAGCCCCAGCATTTT. Residues: CASSLGGWNQPQHF. The V and J genes are TRBV28 and TRBJ1-5; D possibly corresponds to TRBD1 (5 bases). Germline V gene sequence: CDR1 MDHEN, CDR2 SYDVKM. The CDR3 totals 14 residues. The ends were cut back, 3 bases at V and 4 bases at J, with 10 bases in the middle. Full variable domain (rest looked up from reference TRBV28 and TRBJ1-5): DVKVTQSSRYLVKRTGEKVFLECVQDMDHENMFWYRQDPGLGLRLIYFSYDVKMKEKGDIPEGYSVSREKKERFSLILESASTNQTSMYLCASSLGGWNQPQHFGDGTRLSIL.

Many counts were recorded for this clonotype. This sequence joins TRBV7-9 and TRBJ2-7; TRBD1 matches at 8 bases. This CDR3 spans 14 amino acids. The V segment lost 4 bases and the J segment 5 bases; nucleotides outside the gene matches: 7. Per the germline V gene, CDR1 is SEHNR and CDR2 is FQNEAQ (reference sequence). The CDR3 reads CASSSHRGKNEQYF. The CDR3 DNA reads TGTGCCAGCAGCTCGCACAGGGGGAAAAACGAGCAGTACTTC.

This clonotype occurred a few times. A much larger clone sits a single nucleotide away, making a read error possible. The chain combines TRBV24-1 with TRBJ2-5; 8 nucleotides align to TRBD2. CDR1 and CDR2 (germline): KGHDR, SFDVKD. The CDR3 loop spans 18 amino acids. The CDR3 coding sequence is TGTGCCACCAGTGGTACCGAGGCTAGCGGGCCAAAGAGAGAGGCCCAGTACTTC. Protein product: CATSGTEASGPKREAQYF.

This clonotype was seen many times. This chain connects TRBV6-1 to TRBJ2-1; possible D gene TRBD1, 5 bases. Trimming took 3 bases from V and 4 from J, leaving 13 bases between them. Germline V gives CDR1 MNHNS, CDR2 SASEGT. The CDR3 is 15 amino acids. The DNA for the CDR3 is TGTGCCAGCAGTGATGAGGCAGGGCAGTACAATGAGCAGTTCTTC. Protein sequence: CASSDEAGQYNEQFF.

This clonotype was counted only a few times. This chain connects TRBV28 to TRBJ1-6, with 9 bases fitting TRBD1. J was trimmed by 10 bases and V by 6 bases; bases with no gene match: 7. CDR1 is MDHEN and CDR2 is SYDVKM in the germline V gene. The CDR3 is made up of 14 amino acids. CDR3 loop: CASSRGQGYSPLHF. CDR3 in DNA: TGTGCCAGCAGCCGGGGACAGGGATACTCACCCCTCCACTTT.

This clonotype was seen a handful of times. The gene calls are TRBV5-1 and TRBJ2-7; no clear D gene. Per germline, CDR1 SGHRS and CDR2 YFSETQ. The CDR3 consists of 16 residues. Trimming stripped 0 bases from V and 5 bases from J, with 18 bases between. CDR3 amino acids: CASSLGVVTPKNEQYF. CDR3 coding DNA: TGCGCCAGCAGCTTGGGAGTAGTAACCCCTAAGAACGAGCAGTACTTC.

The chain uses TRBV12-3 or TRBV12-4 and TRBJ2-1; TRBD1 matches at 10 bases. CDR3 length: 18 amino acids. Germline trimming cut 7 bases from V and 9 bases from J; bases unmatched to any gene: 21. Written as DNA, the CDR3 is TGTGCCAGCAAAGGGGGACAGGGGTTAGGTTGGACTGTCGGTGAGCAGTTCTTC. Its protein is CASKGGQGLGWTVGEQFF.

In DNA form, the CDR3 reads TGCGCCAGCAGCTTGGCCTCCAAGGCAGACAGAACTTACGAAAAACTGTTTTTT. It encodes CASSLASKADRTYEKLFF. The chain carries TRBV5-1 and TRBJ1-4, with D perhaps TRBD1 (5 bases). Per germline, CDR1 SGHRS and CDR2 YFSETQ. V lost 0 bases to trimming and J lost 8 bases, with 23 bases between them. The CDR3 extends over 18 amino acids.

V and J are TRBV12-3 or TRBV12-4 and TRBJ1-4; 7 bases fit TRBD1. V was pared by 1 base and J by 8 bases, with 4 bases of the junction left unmatched. CDR3 size: 14 residues. The CDR3 sequence is CASSLVDRVEKLFF. CDR3 sequence (DNA): TGTGCCAGCAGTTTAGTCGACAGGGTGGAAAAACTGTTTTTT.

In its sample, this clonotype was seen many times. CDR3 in amino acids: CASSRDGQETQYF. The DNA of the CDR3 is TGTGCCAGCAGCCGGGACGGACAAGAGACCCAGTACTTC. The chain employs TRBV7-2 and TRBJ2-5; D possibly matches TRBD1 or TRBD2 (5 bases each). The CDR3 runs 13 residues. Looked up from germline, CDR1 is SGHTA and CDR2 is FQGNSA. V lost 5 bases, J lost 2 bases, and 9 bases lay in between.